The 31 T cell receptor beta chains given below trace back to one sample, sequenced in a study of shared clonotypes between healthy human individuals. The method was immunoSEQ multiplex PCR; TCRdb's version includes in-frame clones alone and lacks a portion of them. The sample holds about 2.4 million clones; 93% are singletons and the top ten take about 0.34%. What was sequenced was naive CD4+ T cells from PBMCs. The subset was: CD45RA+ positively selected. The origin of the receptors is a young man in good health. Some clones in this sample may be carry-over from other donors' samples.

This rearrangement joins TRBV27 to TRBJ2-2; D is unclear. V lost 3 bases, J lost 7 bases, and 3 bases lay in between. CDR1 and CDR2 (germline): MNHEY, SMNVEV (reference sequence). The CDR3 contains 11 residues. As DNA, the CDR3 is TGTGCCAGCAGTTTCCTCGGGGAGCTGTTTTTT. Its translation: CASSFLGELFF.

The CDR3 loop reads CASSLDTQETQYF. CDR3 sequence (DNA): TGTGCCAGCAGCCTAGATACACAAGAGACCCAGTACTTC. V and J are TRBV28 and TRBJ2-5; D is unclear. The CDR3 length is 13 residues. Germline-derived CDR1 and CDR2 are MDHEN and SYDVKM. Between the trimmed V and J ends, which lost 6 bases and 2 bases, there was a span of 10 bases.

V usage is TRBV21-1 and J usage is TRBJ2-1. TRBV21-1 is a documented pseudogene. The CDR3 totals 19 residues. Here the CDR3 reads CASSKSGQGDRKGYNEQFF. The CDR3 DNA sequence: TGTGCCAGCAGCAAATCCGGTCAAGGGGACCGAAAAGGTTACAATGAGCAGTTCTTC.

V gene TRBV12-5 combines with J gene TRBJ1-5; 12 bases agree with TRBD1. The CDR3 spans 18 residues. V shed 7 bases and J 2 bases; nucleotides not matched to a gene: 12. Germline-derived CDR1 and CDR2 are LGHNT and FRNRAP. The CDR3 sequence is CASASPGQGAGGNQPQHF. Here the CDR3 DNA reads TGTGCTAGTGCCTCCCCGGGACAGGGGGCAGGGGGCAATCAGCCCCAGCATTTT. The variable domain in full, with the rest retrieved from reference TRBV12-5 and TRBJ1-5, is DARVTQTPRHKVTEMGQEVTMRCQPILGHNTVFWYRQTMMQGLELLAYFRNRAPLDDSGMPKDRFSAEMPDATLATLKIQPSEPRDSAVYFCASASPGQGAGGNQPQHFGDGTRLSIL.

The CDR3: CASKIGQGRYLTFF. The CDR3 nucleotides read TGTGCCAGCAAGATTGGACAGGGCCGATACCTGACGTTCTTC. J is TRBJ2-1 and V is TRBV28; TRBD1 aligns across 8 bases. V was pared by 7 bases and J by 15 bases, with 17 bases of the junction left unmatched. In germline, CDR1 is MDHEN, CDR2 SYDVKM. The CDR3 consists of 14 residues. Full variable domain (rest looked up from reference TRBV28 and TRBJ2-1): DVKVTQSSRYLVKRTGEKVFLECVQDMDHENMFWYRQDPGLGLRLIYFSYDVKMKEKGDIPEGYSVSREKKERFSLILESASTNQTSMYLCASKIGQGRYLTFFGPGTRLTVL.

V gene TRBV28 combines with J gene TRBJ1-2; a possible D gene is TRBD1 (5 bases). Trimming left V 3 bases short and J 8 bases short, with 13 bases between. The V gene's germline CDR1 is MDHEN and CDR2 SYDVKM. This CDR3 has 13 residues. CDR3 nucleotides: TGTGCCAGCAGTTTTGTCGCGGGGCAAGGCTACACCTTC. This codes for CASSFVAGQGYTF.

Comment on this clone: This same CDR3 is encoded by further DNA sequences in the sample. This chain connects TRBV7-2 to TRBJ1-3; D possibly corresponds to TRBD1 (6 bases). The germline V and J ends were trimmed by 4 bases and 4 bases, with 14 bases remaining between them. The CDR3 extends over 15 amino acids. CDR1 and CDR2 from the germline V gene are SGHTA and FQGNSA. This chain's CDR3 is CASSSWGGAGNTIYF. DNA of the CDR3: TGTGCCAGCAGCTCATGGGGGGGCGCGGGAAACACCATATATTTT.

V usage is TRBV2 and J usage is TRBJ1-3, with 7 bases that match TRBD1. The germline CDR1 and CDR2 sequences are SNHLY and FYNNEI. Trimming took 8 bases from V and 4 from J; bases not matched to a gene: 5. The CDR3 sequence is 13 residues long. This CDR3 reads CASVRGQGNTIYF. Here the CDR3 DNA reads TGTGCCAGCGTGAGGGGGCAAGGAAACACCATATATTTT.

For this clone: Other DNA sequences in the sample encode the same CDR3. The V call is TRBV7-2, the J call TRBJ2-1, with TRBD1 matching over 7 bases. Trimming at V came to 8 bases and at J to 4 bases, leaving 11 bases not matched to a gene. Germline V gene lookup returns CDR1 SGHTA and CDR2 FQGNSA. The CDR3 has 15 residues. The CDR3 DNA reads as TGTGCCAGCTCCCTCGAAGAGGGGGCGTACAATGAGCAGTTCTTC. It codes for CASSLEEGAYNEQFF.

This chain uses TRBV7-2 with TRBJ1-5, with 10 bases lining up with TRBD1. CDR3 size: 14 residues. The germline V gene has CDR1 SGHTA and CDR2 FQGNSA. After removal of 5 bases from V and 8 bases from J, the junction contained 6 bases not matched to a gene. CDR3: CASSPTGGAEPQHF. The CDR3 DNA is TGTGCCAGCAGCCCGACAGGGGGCGCGGAGCCCCAGCATTTT.

In its sample, this clone was seen a few times. This chain joins TRBV7-9 and TRBJ1-5; 8 bases align to TRBD1. V lost 4 bases to trimming and J lost 5 bases; unmatched junction nucleotides: 7. Germline V lookup: CDR1 SEHNR, CDR2 FQNEAQ (reference sequence). The CDR3 is made up of 15 amino acids. The CDR3 DNA sequence: TGTGCCAGCAGCTCGCGGTCAGGGGGCCATCAGCCCCAGCATTTT. Residues: CASSSRSGGHQPQHF. The full variable domain, completed using reference TRBV7-9 and TRBJ1-5, is DTGVSQNPRHKITKRGQNVTFRCDPISEHNRLYWYRQTLGQGPEFLTYFQNEAQLEKSRLLSDRFSAERPKGSFSTLEIQRTEQGDSAMYLCASSSRSGGHQPQHFGDGTRLSIL.

V and J are TRBV5-8 and TRBJ2-5, with 13 bases aligning to TRBD2. V shed 6 bases, J shed 2 bases, and the junction held 13 bases outside the gene matches. Per the germline V gene, CDR1 is SGHTS and CDR2 is YDEGEE. This CDR3 has 18 amino acids. This CDR3 is CASTEAALAGGIQETQYF. The DNA for the CDR3 is TGTGCCAGCACCGAGGCGGCACTAGCGGGAGGGATACAAGAGACCCAGTACTTC.

The J gene is TRBJ1-2, the V gene TRBV11-2; D perhaps matches TRBD1 (5 bases). Trimming took off 0 bases at V and 3 bases at J, with 11 bases between the two ends. This CDR3 contains 15 residues. CDR1 is SGHAT and CDR2 is FQNNGV in the germline V gene. CDR3 nucleotides: TGTGCCAGCAGCTTAGATCTCACGGGGGACTATGGCTACACCTTC. Protein: CASSLDLTGDYGYTF.

The gene calls are TRBV7-3 and TRBJ2-7; TRBD1 matches 7 bases. Losses at the gene ends were 3 bases for V and 2 bases for J; bases not matched to a gene: 4. The CDR3 totals 14 residues. Germline V gene data show CDR1 as SGHTA and CDR2 as FQGTGA. This CDR3 is CASSFRQGTYEQYF. The CDR3 DNA reads TGTGCCAGCAGCTTCCGACAGGGTACCTACGAGCAGTACTTC.

This chain uses TRBV19 with TRBJ1-1; no firm D call. The CDR3 extends over 14 amino acids. Germline CDR1 is LNHDA and CDR2 is SQIVND (reference sequence). Between the trimmed V and J ends, which lost 7 bases and 0 bases, there was a span of 12 bases. This chain's CDR3 is CASTGEYMNTEAFF. CDR3 sequence (DNA): TGTGCCAGTACTGGCGAATACATGAACACTGAAGCTTTCTTT.

The gene calls are TRBV7-8 and TRBJ1-5; no reliable D call. This CDR3 comprises 17 residues. With 1 base removed from V and 3 bases from J, the gap between germline ends came to 16 bases. Germline assignment: CDR1 SGHVS and CDR2 FQNEAQ. CDR3 region: CASSLVGSGGNNQPQHF. The CDR3 DNA follows: TGTGCCAGCAGCTTAGTGGGGTCCGGTGGTAACAATCAGCCCCAGCATTTT.

This chain links TRBV11-1 with TRBJ2-7; TRBD1 is a possible D gene (5 bases). Trimming removed 5 bases from V and 1 base from J, with 12 bases in between. Per the germline V gene, CDR1 is SGHAT and CDR2 is FQDESV (reference sequence). The CDR3 runs 14 residues. For the CDR3, the DNA is TGTGCCAGCAGCCCCCAGGGCGCGTCCTACGAGCAGTACTTC. It is translated as CASSPQGASYEQYF.

V is TRBV5-1 and J is TRBJ2-7; 7 positions agree with TRBD2. The V gene end was trimmed by 4 bases and the J gene end by 7 bases; junction bases not matched to a gene: 14. The V gene's germline CDR1 is SGHRS and CDR2 YFSETQ. The CDR3 totals 15 residues. The CDR3, as DNA: TGCGCCAGCAGCCCGGGGGGTTCTAATTTGGAGGAGCAGTACTTC. Its translation: CASSPGGSNLEEQYF.

The chain combines TRBV5-6 with TRBJ2-2; perhaps TRBD1 as D (5 bases). CDR1 is SGHDT and CDR2 is YYEEEE in the germline V gene. The V gene lost 4 bases and the J gene lost 3 bases, with 10 bases spanning the gap. The length of the CDR3 is 14 residues. The CDR3 coding sequence is TGTGCCAGCAGCCTCAGGGTGGACACCGGGGAGCTGTTTTTT. Encoded protein: CASSLRVDTGELFF.

The chain links TRBV27 to TRBJ2-3; a possible D gene is TRBD1 (6 bases). This CDR3 is built from 15 residues. Between the trimmed V and J ends, which lost 6 bases and 4 bases, there was a span of 17 bases. Germline CDR1 is MNHEY and CDR2 is SMNVEV (reference sequence). CDR3 in amino acids: CASRLDRINADTQYF. As DNA, the CDR3 is TGTGCCAGCAGACTCGACAGGATTAACGCAGATACGCAGTATTTT.

V and J are TRBV7-9 and TRBJ2-1, with 11 bases fitting TRBD2. The germline V gene has CDR1 SEHNR and CDR2 FQNEAQ (reference sequence). The CDR3 contains 16 residues. V lost 1 base and J lost 5; bases outside the gene matches: 4. This CDR3 reads CASSLVAGGLNNEQFF. CDR3 in DNA: TGTGCCAGCAGCTTAGTAGCGGGAGGGTTAAACAATGAGCAGTTCTTC. Looking up the rest from reference TRBV7-9 and TRBJ2-1 gives the full variable domain: DTGVSQNPRHKITKRGQNVTFRCDPISEHNRLYWYRQTLGQGPEFLTYFQNEAQLEKSRLLSDRFSAERPKGSFSTLEIQRTEQGDSAMYLCASSLVAGGLNNEQFFGPGTRLTVL.

This clone came up once. This chain links TRBV5-6 with TRBJ1-5; D call uncertain. V lost 0 bases to trimming and J lost 0 bases, with 7 bases between them. This CDR3 has 15 amino acids. CDR1 is SGHDT and CDR2 is YYEEEE in the germline V gene. The DNA of the CDR3 is TGTGCCAGCAGCTTGGCCGAGTATAGCAATCAGCCCCAGCATTTT. Encoded protein: CASSLAEYSNQPQHF.

CDR3 DNA: TGTGCCAGCAATTGGGGCCCTCCGAGGGGCAATGAGCAGTTCTTC. It encodes CASNWGPPRGNEQFF. This chain uses TRBV27 with TRBJ2-1; D might be TRBD1 or TRBD2, each matching 5 bases. The CDR3 is made up of 15 amino acids. In germline, CDR1 is MNHEY, CDR2 SMNVEV (reference sequence). V lost 7 bases, J lost 6 bases, and 19 bases lay in between.

The chain has TRBV5-1 and TRBJ1-1; the D is unclear. CDR1 SGHRS and CDR2 YFSETQ come from the germline V gene. The CDR3 has 13 residues. Trimming left V 1 base short and J 5 bases short, with 9 bases between. CDR3 nucleotides: TGCGCCAGCAGCTTGACCCGGTTGACTGAAGCTTTCTTT. Translated: CASSLTRLTEAFF.

The genes are TRBV19 and TRBJ1-2; tentative D call: TRBD1 (6 bases). The length of the CDR3 is 14 residues. V was cut by 3 bases and J by 5 bases, with 13 bases left in between. CDR1 LNHDA and CDR2 SQIVND come from the germline V gene (reference sequence). The CDR3 nucleotides read TGTGCCAGTAGTATCGCCCAGGGGAATTATGGCTACACCTTC. Its translation: CASSIAQGNYGYTF. The whole variable domain, remainder taken from reference TRBV19 and TRBJ1-2, is DGGITQSPKYLFRKEGQNVTLSCEQNLNHDAMYWYRQDPGQGLRLIYYSQIVNDFQKGDIAEGYSVSREKKESFPLTVTSAQKNPTAFYLCASSIAQGNYGYTFGSGTRLTVV.

The V and J genes are TRBV5-1 and TRBJ2-7; a weak D match, TRBD2 (5 bases). The CDR3 loop spans 13 amino acids. In germline, CDR1 is SGHRS, CDR2 YFSETQ. Trimming took 1 base from V and 1 from J, leaving 6 bases between them. The CDR3 here is CASSLWESYEQYF. In DNA form, the CDR3 reads TGCGCCAGCAGCTTGTGGGAGTCCTACGAGCAGTACTTC.

This sequence joins TRBV5-5 and TRBJ2-2, with D uncertain. V was shortened by 4 bases and J by 0 bases, with 10 bases between the two germline ends. CDR3 length: 15 amino acids. Germline CDR1 is SGHKS and CDR2 is YYEKEE (reference sequence). This CDR3 is CASSRELTNTGELFF. In DNA, the CDR3 is TGTGCCAGCAGCCGCGAACTCACGAACACCGGGGAGCTGTTTTTT.

The V call is TRBV28, the J call TRBJ2-1; unclear D gene. CDR1 and CDR2 from the germline V gene are MDHEN and SYDVKM. The CDR3 is 13 residues long. Trimming took 10 bases from V and 9 from J, leaving 19 bases between them. The CDR3 nucleotides read TGTGCCACCTTTAGAAGGGTTTTGGGTGAGCAGTTCTTC. This codes for CATFRRVLGEQFF.

Comments on this clone: The same CDR3 arises from other DNA sequences in this sample as well. The V call is TRBV5-1, the J call TRBJ2-5, with 9 bases lining up with TRBD1. The CDR3 loop spans 14 amino acids. Germline CDR1 SGHRS, CDR2 YFSETQ. The trim removed 3 bases at V and 5 bases at J, leaving 5 bases unmatched. DNA for the CDR3: TGCGCCAGCAGCTCGGGACAGGGTGGCGAGACCCAGTACTTC. Translated: CASSSGQGGETQYF. Drawing the rest from reference TRBV5-1 and TRBJ2-5, the complete variable domain is KAGVTQTPRYLIKTRGQQVTLSCSPISGHRSVSWYQQTPGQGLQFLFEYFSETQRNKGNFPGRFSGRQFSNSRSEMNVSTLELGDSALYLCASSSGQGGETQYFGPGTRLLVL.

The chain has TRBV18 and TRBJ1-1; TRBD1 is a possible D gene (5 bases). This CDR3 region has 11 residues. The V gene lost 5 bases and the J gene lost 13 bases, with 14 bases spanning the gap. CDR1 is KGHSH, CDR2 LQKENI, per germline. CDR3 sequence reads: CASSDTLGDFF. In nucleotides, the CDR3 is TGTGCCAGCTCAGATACTCTAGGGGATTTCTTT.

The chain links TRBV28 to TRBJ1-3; the D gene is possibly TRBD1 (5 bases). Germline loops: CDR1 MDHEN, CDR2 SYDVKM. The V end was cut by 10 bases, the J end by 13 bases, with 20 bases between. The CDR3 sequence is 12 residues long. CDR3 sequence reads: CATEFGAGGIYF. The CDR3 DNA reads as TGTGCCACCGAATTCGGGGCCGGGGGGATATATTTT.